This TCR beta chain was sequenced in a study of shared clonotypes between healthy human individuals. The authors ran the assay at deep level. Here immunoSEQ multiplex PCR was the method, and the copy in TCRdb shows in-frame clones only, minus some. The repertoire has roughly 100,000 clones, around 64% of them found once; the top ten carry approximately 24%. V lost 9 bases and J lost 0, with 11 bases in between. Germline lookup yields CDR1 LNHDA and CDR2 SQIVND (reference sequence). This CDR3 spans 13 amino acids. V gene TRBV19 combines with J gene TRBJ1-1; D is unresolved. This receptor was taken from a woman in her 30s in good health. The material sequenced was memory CD8+ T cells sorted from blood. Documented subset: CD45RO+ cells pooled with CCR7-negative TemRA cells. This CDR3 is CASQRLMNTEAFF. CDR3 DNA sequence: TGTGCCAGCCAGCGATTGATGAACACTGAAGCTTTCTTT.